This T cell receptor beta chain is drawn from a study of T-cell reconstitution after alpha-beta-depleted transplantation in children. This clonotype has just a few counts. Unique molecular identifiers were incorporated when the TCRbeta library was constructed. TCRdb re-analysed the PCR reads in MiXCR, keeping a single row per CDR3 protein. The sample consists of more than 450,000 distinct CDR3 sequences, about 18% of them appearing once. The sample in question was PBMCs from the stem cell graft donor, obtained from the stem cell graft. The source of this sequence is a human donor who donated a stem cell graft to a child with acute lymphoblastic leukemia.

DNA for the CDR3: TGCGCCAGCAAGAGCGGCCAAGAGACCCAGTACTTC. Its translation is CASKSGQETQYF. The chain is built from TRBV5-1 and TRBJ2-5, with TRBD2 as a possible D gene (5 bases). The CDR3 runs to 12 residues. CDR1 is SGHRS, CDR2 YFSETQ, per germline. V was cut by 6 bases and J by 1 base, with 7 bases left in between.